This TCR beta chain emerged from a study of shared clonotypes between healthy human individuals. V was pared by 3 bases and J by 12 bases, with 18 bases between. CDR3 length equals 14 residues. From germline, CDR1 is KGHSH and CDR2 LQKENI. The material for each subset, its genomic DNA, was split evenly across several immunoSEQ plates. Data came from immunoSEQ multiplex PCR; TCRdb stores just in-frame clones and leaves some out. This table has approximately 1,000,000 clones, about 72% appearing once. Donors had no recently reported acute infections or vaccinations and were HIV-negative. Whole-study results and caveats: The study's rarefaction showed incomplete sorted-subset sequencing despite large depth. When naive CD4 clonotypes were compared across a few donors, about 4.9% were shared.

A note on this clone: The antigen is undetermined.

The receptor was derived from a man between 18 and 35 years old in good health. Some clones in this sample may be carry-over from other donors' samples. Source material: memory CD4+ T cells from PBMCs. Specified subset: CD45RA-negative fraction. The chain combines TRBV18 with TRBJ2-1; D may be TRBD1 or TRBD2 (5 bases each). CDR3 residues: CASSPVGALTGQFF. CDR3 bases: TGTGCCAGCTCACCCGTCGGGGCCCTCACCGGGCAGTTCTTC.